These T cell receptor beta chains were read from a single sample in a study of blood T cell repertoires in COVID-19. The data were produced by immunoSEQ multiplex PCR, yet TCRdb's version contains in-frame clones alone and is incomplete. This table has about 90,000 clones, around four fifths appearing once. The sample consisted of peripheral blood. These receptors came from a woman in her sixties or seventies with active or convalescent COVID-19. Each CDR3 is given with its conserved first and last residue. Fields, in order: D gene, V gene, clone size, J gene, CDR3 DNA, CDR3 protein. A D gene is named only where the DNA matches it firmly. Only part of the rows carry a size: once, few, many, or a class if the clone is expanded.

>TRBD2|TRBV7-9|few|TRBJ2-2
TGTGCCAGCAGCATCAGCGGGGGGGCCCCCGGGGAGCTGTTTTTT
CASSISGGAPGELFF
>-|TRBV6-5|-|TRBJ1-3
TGTGCCAGCAGCTTGGTCAGCTCTGGAAACACCATATATTTT
CASSLVSSGNTIYF
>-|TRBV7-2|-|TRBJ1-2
TGTGCCAGCAGCCCTGGGCGGGGGTTGAGCTATGGCTACACCTTC
CASSPGRGLSYGYTF
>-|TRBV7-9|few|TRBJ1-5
TGTGCCAGCAGCTTGGACACCAATCAGCCCCAGCATTTT
CASSLDTNQPQHF
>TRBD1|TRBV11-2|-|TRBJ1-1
TGTGCCAGCAGCCCCATTACGACAGGGCTGGAAGCTTTCTTT
CASSPITTGLEAFF
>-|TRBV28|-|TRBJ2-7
TGTGCCAGTAGTGCGGGCAGCTACGAGCAGTACTTC
CASSAGSYEQYF
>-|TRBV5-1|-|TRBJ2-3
TGCGCCAGCAGATTATCCAGCACAGATACGCAGTATTTT
CASRLSSTDTQYF
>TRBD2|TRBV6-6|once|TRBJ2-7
TGTGCCAGCAGCAGGACTAGCGGGCCCTACGAGCAGTACTTC
CASSRTSGPYEQYF
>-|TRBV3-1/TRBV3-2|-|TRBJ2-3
TGTGCCAGCAGCCAACGACAAGGGAGATCCCAGGGGTGGGATACGCAGTATTTT
CASSQRQGRSQGWDTQYF
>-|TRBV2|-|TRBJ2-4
TGTGCCAGCAGTGTCCTAGCCAAAAACATTCAGTACTTC
CASSVLAKNIQYF
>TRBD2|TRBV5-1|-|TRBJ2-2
TGCGCCAGCAGCTTGGCCTTAGCGGGGGTCACCGGGGAGCTGTTTTTT
CASSLALAGVTGELFF
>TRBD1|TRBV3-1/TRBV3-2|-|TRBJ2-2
TGTGCCAGCAAGACAGGGAAGAGCACCGGGGAGCTGTTTTTT
CASKTGKSTGELFF
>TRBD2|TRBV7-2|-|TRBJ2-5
TGTGCCAGCAGCGCCGGGACTAGCGGGGAGACCCAGTACTTC
CASSAGTSGETQYF
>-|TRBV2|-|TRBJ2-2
TGTGCCAGCAGAACTGACAGAAACACCGGGGAGCTGTTTTTT
CASRTDRNTGELFF
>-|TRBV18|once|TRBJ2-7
TGTGCCAGCTCCGATTTGGAGGGGCCCTACGAGCAGTACTTC
CASSDLEGPYEQYF
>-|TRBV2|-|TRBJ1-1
TGTGCCAGCAGTACCCGAGGGAGAGAGACTGAAGCTTTCTTT
CASSTRGRETEAFF
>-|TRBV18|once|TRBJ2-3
TGTGCCAGCACCTACGAGGAACTAGATTCAGATACGCAGTATTTT
CASTYEELDSDTQYF
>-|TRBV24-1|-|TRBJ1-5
TGTGCCACCAGTGACAGGGGATCCTACAATCAGCCCCAGCATTTT
CATSDRGSYNQPQHF
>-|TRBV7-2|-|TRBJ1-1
TGTGCCAGCAGCCCCGGGGGGGGTGGAGGGACCCACACTGAAGCTTTCTTT
CASSPGGGGGTHTEAFF
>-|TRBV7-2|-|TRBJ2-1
TGTGCCAGCAGACAACTCCGGGGGGCCTATGAGCAGTTCTTC
CASRQLRGAYEQFF
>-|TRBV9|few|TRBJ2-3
TGTGCCAGCAGCGCTATAGCATCACAGGGAAATACGCAGTATTTT
CASSAIASQGNTQYF
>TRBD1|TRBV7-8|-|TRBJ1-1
TGTGCCAGCAGCTTGGGGACAGGGAGGACTGAAGCTTTCTTT
CASSLGTGRTEAFF
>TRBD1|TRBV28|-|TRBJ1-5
TGTGCCAGCAGTTCCGCAACAGGGGGGAGGCAGCCCCAGCATTTT
CASSSATGGRQPQHF
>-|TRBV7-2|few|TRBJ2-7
TGTGCCAGCAGCTTAGGCCCACTCTACGAGCAGTACTTC
CASSLGPLYEQYF
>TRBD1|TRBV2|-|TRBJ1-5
TGTGCCAGCAGAACGACAGGGTGGGACAATCAGCCCCAGCATTTT
CASRTTGWDNQPQHF
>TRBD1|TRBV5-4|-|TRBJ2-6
TGTGCCAGCGGGACAGGGGGCATTGGGGCCAACGTCCTGACTTTC
CASGTGGIGANVLTF
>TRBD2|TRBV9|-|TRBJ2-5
TGTGCCAGCAGCGTAGAGGGTTCGGGGACTAGCGGGGGGCTAGAAGAGACCCAGTACTTC
CASSVEGSGTSGGLEETQYF
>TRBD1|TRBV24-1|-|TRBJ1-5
TGTGCCACCGGGACAGAAAGCAATCAGCCCCAGCATTTT
CATGTESNQPQHF
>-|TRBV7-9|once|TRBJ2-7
TGTGCCAGCAGCTTAGGTGGAACTGGAGCCTACGAGCAGTACTTC
CASSLGGTGAYEQYF
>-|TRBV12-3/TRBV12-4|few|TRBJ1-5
TGTGCCAGCAGTCCAGGGCATGGTCAGCCCCAGCATTTT
CASSPGHGQPQHF
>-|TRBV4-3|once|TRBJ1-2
TGCGCCAGCAGCGCGGACCCGGGGGGGGGCTATGGCTACACCTTC
CASSADPGGGYGYTF
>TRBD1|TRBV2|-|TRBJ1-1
TGTGCCAGCGGGGACAGGGAAGGTACTGAAGCTTTCTTT
CASGDREGTEAFF
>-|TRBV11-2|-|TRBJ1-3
TGTGCCAGCAGCCTACCTGGAAACACCATATATTTT
CASSLPGNTIYF
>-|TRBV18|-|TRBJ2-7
TGTGCCAGCTCACTCTACCCCTCCTACGAGCAGTACTTC
CASSLYPSYEQYF
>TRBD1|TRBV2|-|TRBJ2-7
TGTGCCAGCAGTGTCGGGACAGCCTCCTACGAGCAGTACTTC
CASSVGTASYEQYF
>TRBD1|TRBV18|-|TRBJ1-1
TGTGCCAGCTCACCACCTAAAGGGGGCCCCACTGAAGCTTTCTTT
CASSPPKGGPTEAFF
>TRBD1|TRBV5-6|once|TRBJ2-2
TGTGCCAGCAGCCCCCCAGGGGGCCGCACCGGGGAGCTGTTTTTT
CASSPPGGRTGELFF
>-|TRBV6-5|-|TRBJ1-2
TGTGCCAGCAAACGCGGGAGTCAGGGCCAGTATGGCTACACCTTC
CASKRGSQGQYGYTF
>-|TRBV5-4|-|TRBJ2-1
TGTGCCAGCAGTTCTGACGGGGGAGGAAGCAATGAGCAGTTCTTC
CASSSDGGGSNEQFF
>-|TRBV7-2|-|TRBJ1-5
TGTGCCAGCAGCTCGGACATCTGGCAGCCCCAGCATTTT
CASSSDIWQPQHF
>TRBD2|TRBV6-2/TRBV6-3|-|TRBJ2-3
TGTGCCAGCAGTACTAGCGCGGGCACGCAGTATTTT
CASSTSAGTQYF
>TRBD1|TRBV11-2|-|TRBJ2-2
TGTGCCAGCACCCCTGGGGGGACAGGGGGCACCGGGGAGCTGTTTTTT
CASTPGGTGGTGELFF
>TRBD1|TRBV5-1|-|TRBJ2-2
TGCGCCAGCCGCCAGGGGGCCGCGAACACCGGGGAGCTGTTTTTT
CASRQGAANTGELFF
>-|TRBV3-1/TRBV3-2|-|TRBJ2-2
TGTGCCAGCAGCCAACGGGGGCCGGGAGGTGAGGAGCTGTTTTTT
CASSQRGPGGEELFF
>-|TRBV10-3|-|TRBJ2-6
TGTGCCATCGGGAGCACCGGCTTTTTTCGCGGGGCCAACGTCCTGACTTTC
CAIGSTGFFRGANVLTF
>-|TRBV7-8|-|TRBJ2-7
TGTGCCAGCGAACCAGGAGAGCAGTACTTC
CASEPGEQYF
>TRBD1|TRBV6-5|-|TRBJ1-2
TGTGCCAGCAGTACCTCCGGGACAGGGAACTATGGCTACACCTTC
CASSTSGTGNYGYTF
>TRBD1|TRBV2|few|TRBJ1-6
TGTGCCGGTACGACAGGGTATAATTCACCCCTCCACTTT
CAGTTGYNSPLHF
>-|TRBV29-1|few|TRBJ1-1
TGCAGCGTGGACCGAAGTCTAGGGGACACTGAAGCTTTCTTT
CSVDRSLGDTEAFF
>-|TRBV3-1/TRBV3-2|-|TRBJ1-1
TGTGCCGCCGGCAGGGGAGAGTACACTGAAGCTTTCTTT
CAAGRGEYTEAFF
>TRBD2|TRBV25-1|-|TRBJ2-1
TGTGCCAGCCAAGGCCCTAGCGGGGGTTCCTACAATGAGCAGTTCTTC
CASQGPSGGSYNEQFF
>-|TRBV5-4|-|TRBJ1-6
TGTGCCAGCAGCGCGGACTCAGGTAGAACCAATTCACCCCTCCACTTT
CASSADSGRTNSPLHF
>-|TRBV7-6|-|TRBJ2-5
TGTGCCAGCAGCTTCTCACTTGCTGAGACCCAGTACTTC
CASSFSLAETQYF
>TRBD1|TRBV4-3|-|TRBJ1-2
TGCGCCAGCAGCCAAGACAGCGGGGGGACAGCCTTTAGTATTAGTGGCTACACCTTC
CASSQDSGGTAFSISGYTF
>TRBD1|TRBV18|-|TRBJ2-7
TGTGCCAGCTCACCATCTGAGGGACAGGGGTCCGAGCAGTACTTC
CASSPSEGQGSEQYF
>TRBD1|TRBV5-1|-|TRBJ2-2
TGCGCCAGCAGCTTGGCAGGGGGCACCGGGGAGCTGTTTTTT
CASSLAGGTGELFF
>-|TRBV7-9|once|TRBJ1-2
TGTGCCAGCAGCAGTAACAGGGAAGCCAACTATGGCTACACCTTC
CASSSNREANYGYTF